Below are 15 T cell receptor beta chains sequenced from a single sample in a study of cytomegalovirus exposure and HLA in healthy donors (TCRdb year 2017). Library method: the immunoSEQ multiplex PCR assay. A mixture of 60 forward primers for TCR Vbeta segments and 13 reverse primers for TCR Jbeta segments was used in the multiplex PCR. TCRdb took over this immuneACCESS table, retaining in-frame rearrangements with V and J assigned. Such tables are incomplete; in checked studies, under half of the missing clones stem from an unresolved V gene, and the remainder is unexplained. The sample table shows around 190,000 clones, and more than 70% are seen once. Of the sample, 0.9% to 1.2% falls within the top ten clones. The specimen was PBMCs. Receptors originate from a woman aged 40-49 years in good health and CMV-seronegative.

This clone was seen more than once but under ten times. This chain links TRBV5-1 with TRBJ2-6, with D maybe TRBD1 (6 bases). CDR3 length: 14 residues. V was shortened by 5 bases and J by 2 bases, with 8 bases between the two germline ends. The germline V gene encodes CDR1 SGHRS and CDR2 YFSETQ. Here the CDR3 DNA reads TGCGCCAGCAGAAACAGGGCTGGGGCCAACGTCCTGACTTTC. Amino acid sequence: CASRNRAGANVLTF.

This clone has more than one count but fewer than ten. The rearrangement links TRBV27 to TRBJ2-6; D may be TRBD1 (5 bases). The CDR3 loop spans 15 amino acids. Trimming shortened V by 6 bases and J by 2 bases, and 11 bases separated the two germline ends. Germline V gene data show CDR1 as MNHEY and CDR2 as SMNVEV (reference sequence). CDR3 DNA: TGTGCCAGCAGCTTAAAGGGGACTGGGGCCAACGTCCTGACTTTC. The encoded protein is CASSLKGTGANVLTF.

The CDR3 loop reads CASRTGEAFF. For the CDR3, the DNA is TGTGCCAGTCGGACAGGGGAAGCTTTCTTT. This rearrangement joins TRBV2 to TRBJ1-1; 8 bases map to TRBD1. Germline trimming cut 9 bases from V and 8 bases from J; bases unmatched to any gene: 2. The CDR3 sequence is 10 residues long. The germline gives CDR1 SNHLY, CDR2 FYNNEI.

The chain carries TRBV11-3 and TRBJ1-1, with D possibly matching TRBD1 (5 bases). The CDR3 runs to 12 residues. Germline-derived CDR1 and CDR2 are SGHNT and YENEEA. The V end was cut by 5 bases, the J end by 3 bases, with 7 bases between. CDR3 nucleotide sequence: TGTGCCAGCAGCCAACAGGACACTGAAGCTTTCTTT. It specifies CASSQQDTEAFF.

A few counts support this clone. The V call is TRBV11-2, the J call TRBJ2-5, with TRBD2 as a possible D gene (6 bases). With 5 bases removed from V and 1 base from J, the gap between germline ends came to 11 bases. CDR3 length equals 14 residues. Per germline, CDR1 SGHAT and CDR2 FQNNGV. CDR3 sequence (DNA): TGTGCCAGCAGCAAAGGGACTGCCCAAGAGACCCAGTACTTC. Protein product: CASSKGTAQETQYF.

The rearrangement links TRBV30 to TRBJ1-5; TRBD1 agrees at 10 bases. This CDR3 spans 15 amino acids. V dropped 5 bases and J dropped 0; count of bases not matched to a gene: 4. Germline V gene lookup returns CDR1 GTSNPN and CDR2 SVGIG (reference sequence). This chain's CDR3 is CAWGTGDYSNQPQHF. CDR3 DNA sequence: TGTGCCTGGGGGACAGGGGACTATAGCAATCAGCCCCAGCATTTT.

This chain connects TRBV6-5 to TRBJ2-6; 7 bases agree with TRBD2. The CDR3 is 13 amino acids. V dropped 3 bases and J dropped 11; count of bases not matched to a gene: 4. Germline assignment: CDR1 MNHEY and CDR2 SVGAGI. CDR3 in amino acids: CASSYAGVDVLTF. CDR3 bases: TGTGCCAGCAGTTATGCGGGAGTTGACGTCCTGACTTTC.

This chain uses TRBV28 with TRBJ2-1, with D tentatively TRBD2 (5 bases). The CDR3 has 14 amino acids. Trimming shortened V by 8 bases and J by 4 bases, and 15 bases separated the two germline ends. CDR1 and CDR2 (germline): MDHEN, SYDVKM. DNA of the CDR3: TGTGCCAGCTCCTCGGGGAGCTATTACAATGAGCAGTTCTTC. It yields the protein CASSSGSYYNEQFF.

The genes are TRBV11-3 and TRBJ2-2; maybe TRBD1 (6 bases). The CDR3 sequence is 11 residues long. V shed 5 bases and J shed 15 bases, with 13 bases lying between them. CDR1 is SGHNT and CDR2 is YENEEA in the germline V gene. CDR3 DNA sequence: TGTGCCAGCAGCCAACAGGGTACGATGTTTTTT. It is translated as CASSQQGTMFF.

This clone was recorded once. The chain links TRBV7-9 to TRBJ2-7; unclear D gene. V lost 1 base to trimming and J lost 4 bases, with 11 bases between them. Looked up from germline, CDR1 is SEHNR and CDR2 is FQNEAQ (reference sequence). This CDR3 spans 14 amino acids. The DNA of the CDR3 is TGTGCCAGCAGCTTAGACCGACTCCCATACGAGCAGTACGTC. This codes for CASSLDRLPYEQYV.

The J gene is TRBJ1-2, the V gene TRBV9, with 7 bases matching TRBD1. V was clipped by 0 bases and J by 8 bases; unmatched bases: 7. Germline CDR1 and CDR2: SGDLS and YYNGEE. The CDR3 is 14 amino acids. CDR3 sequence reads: CASSVGQGPSGYTF. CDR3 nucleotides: TGTGCCAGCAGCGTAGGACAGGGTCCCTCCGGCTACACCTTC.

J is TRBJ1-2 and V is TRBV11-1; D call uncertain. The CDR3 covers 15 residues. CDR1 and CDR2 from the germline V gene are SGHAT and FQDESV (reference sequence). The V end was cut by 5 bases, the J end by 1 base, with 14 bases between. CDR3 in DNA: TGTGCCAGCAGCGGAAGTATGAGCGATAACTATGGCTACACCTTC. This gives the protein CASSGSMSDNYGYTF.

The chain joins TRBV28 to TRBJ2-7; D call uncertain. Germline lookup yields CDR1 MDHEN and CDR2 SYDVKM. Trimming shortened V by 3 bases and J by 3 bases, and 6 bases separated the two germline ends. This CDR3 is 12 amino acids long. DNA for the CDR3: TGTGCCAGCAGTTTTTCCGTCTACGAGCAGTACTTC. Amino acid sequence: CASSFSVYEQYF.

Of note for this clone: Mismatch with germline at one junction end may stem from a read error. DNA of the CDR3: TGTGCCAGCAGCTTAGATGACGGGGGAAACTTC. Translated: CASSLDDGGNF. The chain uses TRBV7-9 and TRBJ2-7; tentatively, D is TRBD2 (6 bases). CDR3 length equals 11 residues. Germline V gene sequence: CDR1 SEHNR, CDR2 FQNEAQ (reference sequence). Full variable domain (missing parts from reference TRBV7-9 and TRBJ2-7): DTGVSQNPRHKITKRGQNVTFRCDPISEHNRLYWYRQTLGQGPEFLTYFQNEAQLEKSRLLSDRFSAERPKGSFSTLEIQRTEQGDSAMYLCASSLDDGGNFGPGTRLTVT.

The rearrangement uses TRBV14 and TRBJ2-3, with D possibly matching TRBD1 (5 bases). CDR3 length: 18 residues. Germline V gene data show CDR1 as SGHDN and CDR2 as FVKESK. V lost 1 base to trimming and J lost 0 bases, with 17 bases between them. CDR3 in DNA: TGTGCCAGCAGCCAAGGGAAGGGGATCGGGTTTAGCACAGATACGCAGTATTTT. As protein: CASSQGKGIGFSTDTQYF.